The clone carrying this TCR beta chain occurred many times. Its antigen remains unidentified. The data derive from a study of blood T cells in healthy people across ages. The study, taken as a whole, reports: A roughly linear age-dependent decrease characterized TCR beta diversity per million T cells.

The germline CDR1 and CDR2 sequences are MRHNA and SNTAGT. The CDR3 contains 15 residues. The V gene lost 2 bases and the J gene lost 4 bases, with 9 bases spanning the gap. Alongside a J-beta primer mix, a sample-barcoded 5' primer served in a second PCR lasting roughly 6 to 12 cycles. Each cDNA molecule received a tag from a template-switch adaptor that had 12 random nucleotides. The study obtained at least 2.5 million CDR3-containing paired-end reads from every sample. TCRdb independently ran MiXCR on the 5' RACE reads; one entry per CDR3 protein. The table records about 760,000 distinct CDR3 sequences, approximately 60% of them present only once.

The rearrangement joins TRBV6-4 to TRBJ2-6; no clear D. The sequence came from a man in his forties in good health. The material sequenced was blood. CDR3 DNA: TGTGCCAGCAGTGACAGGGCTGAAGGGGCCAACGTCCTGACTTTC. It specifies CASSDRAEGANVLTF.